These T cell receptor beta chains were read from a single sample in a study of T cell responses to AZD1222 COVID-19 vaccine. Data came from immunoSEQ multiplex PCR; TCRdb stores just in-frame clones and leaves some out. The data contain approximately 180,000 clones, over 80% of them singletons. This sample comprised peripheral blood, obtained on day 0 of AZD1222 vaccination. The receptor set was obtained from an adult in good health. Each CDR3 is given without its conserved first and last residue. D genes are given only for firm matches.

CDR3aa	d_gene	v_gene	j_gene
ASSLEPGVNTEAF	-	TRBV7-2	TRBJ1-1
ASSRKKGQGPLGYGYT	-	TRBV4-2	TRBJ1-2
ATSDLMGYT	-	TRBV24-1	TRBJ1-2
ASTLGQSRGYT	TRBD1	TRBV5-1	TRBJ1-2
AWSWQYEAF	-	TRBV30	TRBJ1-1
ASSLEAELYGYT	-	TRBV28	TRBJ1-2
ASSQGNFMNTEAF	-	TRBV3-1/TRBV3-2	TRBJ1-1
ASSPGGGSNYNEQF	TRBD2	TRBV7-3	TRBJ2-1
ATRSSAGARLNEQF	TRBD2	TRBV15	TRBJ2-1
ASMSSGANVLT	-	TRBV19	TRBJ2-6
ASSPGGGGSSDTQY	TRBD2	TRBV3-1/TRBV3-2	TRBJ2-3
AISESMLRAAATNYGYT	-	TRBV10-3	TRBJ1-2
ASSFEDRGVNSPLH	TRBD1	TRBV7-9	TRBJ1-6
ASSPPGGEVYGYT	-	TRBV7-8	TRBJ1-2
ASSNQGLINYGYT	-	TRBV21-1	TRBJ1-2
ASSLGSLQGSGANVLT	-	TRBV7-9	TRBJ2-6
ASSPAGTGNNEQF	TRBD1	TRBV28	TRBJ2-1
ASSLPPSNEQY	-	TRBV5-4	TRBJ2-7
SVRRTPNTGELF	-	TRBV29-1	TRBJ2-2